A single sample is the source of the 9 T cell receptor beta chains below, sequenced in a study of OX40 agonist ivuxolimab in advanced cancers. Library construction relied on the immunoSEQ multiplex PCR assay. Not all clones reach the TCRdb copy of this immuneACCESS table, which keeps in-frame sequences only. Checked studies attribute under half of the gap to unresolved V genes and leave the rest unexplained. The sample table contains roughly 50,000 clones; only one count was recorded for roughly 84% of them. The top ten clones comprise around 12% of the sample. Sequenced material: CD4+ or CD8+ T cells sorted from blood, taken in a trial of the OX40 agonist ivuxolimab. The receptors originated from an adult with an advanced solid tumor such as melanoma, head and neck, liver or kidney cancer.

The chain has TRBV4-2 and TRBJ1-5; D may be TRBD1 (6 bases). Per the germline V gene, CDR1 is LGHNA and CDR2 is YNFKEQ. The CDR3 sequence is 17 residues long. V was shortened by 0 bases and J by 7 bases, with 19 bases between the two germline ends. CDR3 amino acids: CASSQDYNPGQFQPQHF. The CDR3 nucleotides are TGTGCCAGCAGCCAAGATTATAACCCCGGACAGTTCCAGCCCCAGCATTTT.

The genes are TRBV27 and TRBJ2-3; D may be TRBD1 (6 bases). V dropped 2 bases and J dropped 5 bases, with 14 bases sitting between them. The germline CDR1 and CDR2 sequences are MNHEY and SMNVEV (reference sequence). The CDR3 covers 15 residues. CDR3: CASSLETGLGDTQYF. The CDR3 DNA is TGTGCCAGCAGTTTAGAAACAGGGCTTGGAGATACGCAGTATTTT.

The rearrangement uses TRBV12-5 and TRBJ1-2; D possibly corresponds to TRBD1 (6 bases). Trimming took off 7 bases at V and 4 bases at J, with 19 bases between the two ends. The CDR3 is 15 residues long. The germline gives CDR1 LGHNT, CDR2 FRNRAP. The CDR3 reads CASEIDRQTGYGYTF. CDR3 DNA sequence: TGTGCTAGTGAGATAGACAGGCAAACGGGCTATGGCTACACCTTC.

The chain carries TRBV4-3 and TRBJ2-1; 7 bases fit TRBD2. The CDR3 covers 16 residues. The ends lost 0 bases at V and 4 bases at J; junction bases unmatched: 6. Germline CDR1 reads LGHNA; CDR2 reads YSLEER. The CDR3 DNA follows: TGCGCCAGCAGCCAAGAGGCGGGAGCCGCATACAATGAGCAGTTCTTC. The encoded protein is CASSQEAGAAYNEQFF.

The CDR3 bases are TGTGCCAGCAGCCCAGGGGCGAACCAAGAGACCCAGTACTTC. This gives the protein CASSPGANQETQYF. The chain links TRBV7-6 to TRBJ2-5, with D possibly matching TRBD1 (6 bases). Germline CDR1 reads SGHVS; CDR2 reads FNYEAQ. Trimming left V 5 bases short and J 0 bases short, with 10 bases between. The CDR3 consists of 14 residues.

The chain carries TRBV10-3 and TRBJ2-2, with D perhaps matching TRBD1 or TRBD2 (5 bases each). This CDR3 region has 15 residues. V was clipped by 1 base and J by 5 bases, with 11 bases between them. In germline, CDR1 is ENHRY, CDR2 SYGVKD. The CDR3 region is CAISELQGETGELFF. CDR3 nucleotides: TGTGCCATCAGTGAGTTGCAGGGAGAAACCGGGGAGCTGTTTTTT.

V and J are TRBV5-6 and TRBJ2-7; TRBD1 agrees at 9 bases. The CDR3 runs to 16 residues. V was pared by 0 bases and J by 5 bases, with 9 bases of the junction left unmatched. Germline V gene sequence: CDR1 SGHDT, CDR2 YYEEEE. The CDR3 DNA sequence: TGTGCCAGCAGCTTGGCCGACGGGGACAGGGACCACGAGCAGTACTTC. Translation: CASSLADGDRDHEQYF.

The V and J genes are TRBV9 and TRBJ2-3, with TRBD2 matching 12 bases. The CDR3 loop spans 21 amino acids. The junction had 23 bases not matched to a gene; V was cut back by 3 bases and J by 6 bases. Germline values: CDR1 SGDLS, CDR2 YYNGEE. CDR3 in DNA: TGTGCCAGCAGCGGAAACATTGGGCTAGCGGGAGGGACAACCCAGAGGGATACGCAGTATTTT. This translates into CASSGNIGLAGGTTQRDTQYF. Together with reference TRBV9 and TRBJ2-3, the CDR3 gives the full variable domain: DSGVTQTPKHLITATGQRVTLRCSPRSGDLSVYWYQQSLDQGLQFLIQYYNGEERAKGNILERFSAQQFPDLHSELNLSSLELGDSALYFCASSGNIGLAGGTTQRDTQYFGPGTRLTVL.

The rearrangement joins TRBV19 to TRBJ2-7; weak D call: TRBD2 (6 bases). V dropped 5 bases and J dropped 0 bases, with 17 bases sitting between them. The CDR3 sequence is 16 residues long. In germline, CDR1 is LNHDA, CDR2 SQIVND (reference sequence). CDR3: CASSGWREPYSYEQYV. CDR3 in DNA: TGTGCCAGTAGTGGGTGGAGGGAACCTTACTCCTACGAGCAGTACGTC.